These 8 T cell receptor beta chains share one sample of origin, sequenced in a study of human T cells and chemical hapten exposure (TCRdb year 2021). Sample time point, as interpreted from the label and publication: pre-sensitization, week 0. The sample's treatment or condition label, decoded: therapeutic diphenylcyclopropenone sensitization with weekly scalp DPC. The library was produced with RACE. The reads were generated on a NextSeq 500. The public reads were quality trimmed at Q25 with fastp and then assembled into clones with MiXCR by TCRdb, keeping productive beta chains. Each CDR3 protein gets just one entry, which takes the most common genes and DNA from the rows behind it. The sample table holds roughly 100,000 distinct CDR3 sequences, of which 10% to 13% were seen once. Of the sample, 3.1% falls within the top ten clones. Sample: whole blood, taken in connection with sensitization to the hapten diphenylcyclopropenone (DPC). The receptor set was obtained from a woman between 55 and 75 years old with alopecia areata. Some clones in this sample may be carry-over from other donors' samples.

CDR3 loop: CSAREERTGFTEAFF. As DNA, the CDR3 is TGCAGTGCTAGGGAGGAAAGGACAGGGTTCACTGAAGCTTTCTTT. The chain carries TRBV20-1 and TRBJ1-1, with 8 bases identical to TRBD1. Germline-derived CDR1 and CDR2 are DFQATT and SNEGSKA (reference sequence). The length of the CDR3 is 15 residues. The J segment lost 4 bases and the V segment lost 3 bases, leaving 10 bases of the junction unmatched.

Ten or more counts support this clonotype. This chain connects TRBV7-3 to TRBJ2-3; D uncertain. CDR1 is SGHTA, CDR2 FQGTGA, per germline. The V gene lost 2 bases and the J gene lost 0 bases, with 6 bases spanning the gap. CDR3 size: 14 residues. Here the CDR3 reads CASSLGTSTDTQYF. The CDR3 bases are TGTGCCAGCAGCTTAGGTACTAGCACAGATACGCAGTATTTT.

Comments on this clonotype: A much larger clone differs by one base, so this may be a read error. The CDR3 DNA sequence: TGTGCCTGGGGTGGAGGGGGGGCGGACACTGAAGCTCTCTTT. It specifies CAWGGGGADTEALF. V gene TRBV30 combines with J gene TRBJ1-1, with a tentative D call TRBD1 (6 bases). This CDR3 contains 14 residues. Germline CDR1 GTSNPN, CDR2 SVGIG (reference sequence).

The sample holds many counts of this clonotype. The chain uses TRBV11-2 and TRBJ2-5; 13 nucleotides match TRBD2. This CDR3 comprises 15 residues. The ends lost 6 bases at V and 5 bases at J; junction bases unmatched: 6. In germline, CDR1 is SGHAT, CDR2 FQNNGV. Written as DNA, the CDR3 is TGTGCCAGCAGTTACGGACTAGCGGGGGTGGAGACCCAGTACTTC. Translation gives CASSYGLAGVETQYF. The whole variable domain, remainder taken from reference TRBV11-2 and TRBJ2-5, is EAGVAQSPRYKIIEKRQSVAFWCNPISGHATLYWYQQILGQGPKLLIQFQNNGVVDDSQLPKDRFSAERLKGVDSTLKIQPAKLEDSAVYLCASSYGLAGVETQYFGPGTRLLVL.

This clonotype was seen more than once but under ten times. The rearrangement joins TRBV18 to TRBJ1-4; 8 bases agree with TRBD1. This CDR3 region has 18 residues. Germline V CDR1 and CDR2: KGHSH, LQKENI. J was trimmed by 8 bases and V by 0 bases; bases with no gene match: 14. The CDR3 is CASSPPGQGAGGGEKLFF. The DNA for the CDR3 is TGTGCCAGCTCACCACCGGGGCAGGGGGCCGGAGGAGGAGAAAAACTGTTTTTT.

In this sample, this clonotype turned up many times. The V gene is TRBV29-1, the J gene TRBJ2-7, with 8 bases fitting TRBD1. Germline V gives CDR1 SQVTM, CDR2 ANQGSEA. Trimming at V came to 5 bases and at J to 3 bases, leaving 9 bases not matched to a gene. CDR3 size: 14 residues. CDR3 coding DNA: TGCAGCGTTTCTACAGGGGGAGTCCGCTACGAGCAGTACTTC. Translating gives CSVSTGGVRYEQYF.

The rearrangement links TRBV19 to TRBJ2-2; D tentatively fits TRBD1 or TRBD2 (5 bases each). The V end was cut by 4 bases, the J end by 4 bases, with 13 bases between. The germline V gene has CDR1 LNHDA and CDR2 SQIVND (reference sequence). The CDR3 loop spans 15 amino acids. The CDR3 reads CASSTRDAVTGELFF. The CDR3 coding sequence is TGTGCCAGTAGTACACGGGACGCCGTCACCGGGGAGCTGTTTTTT.

This clonotype was detected ten times or more. The chain has TRBV12-3 or TRBV12-4 and TRBJ2-7; D unclear. With 2 bases removed from V and 1 base from J, the gap between germline ends came to 9 bases. The CDR3 runs 14 residues. The CDR3 coding sequence is TGTGCCAGCAGTTTACGGTCCAGGTCCTACGAGCAGTACTTC. This encodes CASSLRSRSYEQYF.